This TCR beta chain was sequenced for a study of Ad26.COV2.S vaccination and SARS-CoV-2 variants. The study, taken as a whole, reports: Vaccinated and placebo-treated recipients had similar non-spike TCR breadth.

A note on this clone: Its specificity is unknown.

The treatment is: 15 to 20 received Ad26.COV2.S at low or high dose, single or two shots; a few received placebo; per-sample allocation not given. Sampling took place 63 days after the first vaccine or placebo injection. Aged 18-55 years, donor was enrolled in Boston in 2020. It was Wuhan-strain SARS-CoV-2 spike that the Ad26 vaccine vector expressed. The V and J ends lost 6 bases and 5 bases, in that order; junction bases with no gene match: 7. This CDR3 spans 16 amino acids. Germline CDR1 MGHDK, CDR2 SYGVNS. Sequencing was performed with immunoSEQ multiplex PCR; in TCRdb, only in-frame clones are kept and a portion is missing. The sample includes over 400,000 clones, 89% seen only once; the top ten take just over 2.5%.

This chain connects TRBV25-1 to TRBJ2-1; 13 nucleotides match TRBD2. The starting material was peripheral blood, obtained in a trial of Ad26.COV2.S vaccine versus placebo. The sequence derives from a person aged 18-60 years who received the Ad26.COV2.S COVID-19 vaccine or a placebo. CDR3 amino acids: CASSLRTSGRNNEQFF. Here the CDR3 DNA reads TGTGCCAGCAGCCTTAGGACTAGCGGGAGAAACAATGAGCAGTTCTTC.